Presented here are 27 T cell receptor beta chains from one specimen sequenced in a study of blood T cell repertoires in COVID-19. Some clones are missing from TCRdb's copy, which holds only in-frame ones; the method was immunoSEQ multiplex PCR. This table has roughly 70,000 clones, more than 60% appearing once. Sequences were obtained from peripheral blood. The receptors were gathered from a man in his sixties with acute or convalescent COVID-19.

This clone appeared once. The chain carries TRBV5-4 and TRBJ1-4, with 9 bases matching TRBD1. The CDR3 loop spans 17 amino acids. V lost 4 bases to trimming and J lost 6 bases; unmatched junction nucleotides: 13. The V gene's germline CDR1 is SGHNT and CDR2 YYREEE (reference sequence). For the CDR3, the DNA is TGTGCCAGCAGCCGCGGGACAGGGATGAGTTCGGATGAAAAACTGTTTTTT. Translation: CASSRGTGMSSDEKLFF.

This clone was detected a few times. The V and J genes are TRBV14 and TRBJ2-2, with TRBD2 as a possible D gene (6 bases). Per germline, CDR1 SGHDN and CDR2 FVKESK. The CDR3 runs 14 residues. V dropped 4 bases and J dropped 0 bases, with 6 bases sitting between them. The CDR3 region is CASSRGANTGELFF. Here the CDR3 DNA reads TGTGCCAGCAGCCGGGGGGCGAACACCGGGGAGCTGTTTTTT.

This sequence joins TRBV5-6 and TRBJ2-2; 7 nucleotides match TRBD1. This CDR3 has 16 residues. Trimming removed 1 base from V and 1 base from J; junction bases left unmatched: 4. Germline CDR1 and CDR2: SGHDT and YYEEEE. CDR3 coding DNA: TGTGCCAGCAGCTTGATGGACAGGTGGAACACCGGGGAGCTGTTTTTT. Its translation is CASSLMDRWNTGELFF.

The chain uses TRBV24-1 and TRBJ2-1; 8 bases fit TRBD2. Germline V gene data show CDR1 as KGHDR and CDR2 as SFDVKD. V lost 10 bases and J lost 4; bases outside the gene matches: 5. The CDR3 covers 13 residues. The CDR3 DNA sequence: TGTGCCACATACGGGGGGGGGTACAATGAGCAGTTCTTC. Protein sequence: CATYGGGYNEQFF.

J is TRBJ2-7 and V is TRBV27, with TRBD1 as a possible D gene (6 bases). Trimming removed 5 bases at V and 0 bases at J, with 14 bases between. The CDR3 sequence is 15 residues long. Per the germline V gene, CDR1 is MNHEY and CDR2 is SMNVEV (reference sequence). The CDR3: CASSPSTGRSYEQYF. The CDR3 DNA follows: TGTGCCAGCAGTCCTTCGACAGGCCGCTCCTACGAGCAGTACTTC.

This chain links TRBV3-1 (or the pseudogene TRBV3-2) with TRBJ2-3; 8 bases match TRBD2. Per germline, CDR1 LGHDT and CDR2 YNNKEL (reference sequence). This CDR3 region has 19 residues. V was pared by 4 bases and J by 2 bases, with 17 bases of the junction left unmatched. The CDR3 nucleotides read TGTGCCAGCAGCCGTCGGGGGGGAAGAGGTGGAACACACACAGATACGCAGTATTTT. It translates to CASSRRGGRGGTHTDTQYF.

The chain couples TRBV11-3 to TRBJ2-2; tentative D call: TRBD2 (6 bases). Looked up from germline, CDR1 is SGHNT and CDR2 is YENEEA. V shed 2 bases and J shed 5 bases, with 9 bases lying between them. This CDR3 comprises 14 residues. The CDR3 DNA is TGTGCCAGCAGCTTAAGGAGGGATACCGGGGAGCTGTTTTTT. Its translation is CASSLRRDTGELFF.

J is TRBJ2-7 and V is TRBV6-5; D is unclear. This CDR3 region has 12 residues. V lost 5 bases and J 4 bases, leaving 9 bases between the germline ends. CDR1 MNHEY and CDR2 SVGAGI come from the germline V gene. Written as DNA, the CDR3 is TGTGCCAGCAGTCTCAGGCCGTACGAGCAGTACGTC. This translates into CASSLRPYEQYV.

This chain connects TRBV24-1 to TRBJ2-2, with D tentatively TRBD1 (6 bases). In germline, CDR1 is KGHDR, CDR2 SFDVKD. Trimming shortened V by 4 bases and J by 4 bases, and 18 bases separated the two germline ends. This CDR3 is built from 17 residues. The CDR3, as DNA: TGTGCCACCAGTGACTCGGCAGGGGTGTGGGGCACCGGGGAGCTGTTTTTT. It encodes CATSDSAGVWGTGELFF.

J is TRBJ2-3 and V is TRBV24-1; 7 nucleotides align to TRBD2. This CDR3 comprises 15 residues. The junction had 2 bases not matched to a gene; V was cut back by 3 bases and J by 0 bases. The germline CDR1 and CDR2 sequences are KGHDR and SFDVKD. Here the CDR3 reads CATSDLADSTDTQYF. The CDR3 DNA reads TGTGCCACCAGTGATCTAGCGGACAGCACAGATACGCAGTATTTT.

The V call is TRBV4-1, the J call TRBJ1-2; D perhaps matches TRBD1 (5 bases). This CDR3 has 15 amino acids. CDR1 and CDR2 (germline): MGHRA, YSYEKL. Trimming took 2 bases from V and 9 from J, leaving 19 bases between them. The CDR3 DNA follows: TGCGCCAGCAGCCAACGGGCGGGGGATCGAGGAAGCTACACCTTC. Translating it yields CASSQRAGDRGSYTF.

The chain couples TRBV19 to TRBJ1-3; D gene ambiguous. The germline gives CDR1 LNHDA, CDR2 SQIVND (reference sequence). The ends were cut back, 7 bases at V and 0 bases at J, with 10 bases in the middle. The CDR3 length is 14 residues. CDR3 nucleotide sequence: TGTGCCAGTAAATCGGGGAGCTCTGGAAACACCATATATTTT. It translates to CASKSGSSGNTIYF.

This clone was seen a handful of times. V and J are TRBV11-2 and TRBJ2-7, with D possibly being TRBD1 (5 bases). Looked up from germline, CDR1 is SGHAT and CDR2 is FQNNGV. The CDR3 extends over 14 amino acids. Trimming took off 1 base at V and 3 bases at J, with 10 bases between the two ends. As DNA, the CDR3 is TGTGCCAGCAGCTTAGTCCCAGGGATCTACGAGCAGTACTTC. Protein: CASSLVPGIYEQYF.

The CDR3 nucleotides read TGCGCCAGCAGCTTGGACAGTTTGGGGGCTCAGTACTTC. It is translated as CASSLDSLGAQYF. The gene calls are TRBV5-1 and TRBJ2-5; D is perhaps TRBD1 (6 bases). V was shortened by 0 bases and J by 11 bases, with 14 bases between the two germline ends. CDR1 SGHRS and CDR2 YFSETQ come from the germline V gene. The CDR3 extends over 13 amino acids.

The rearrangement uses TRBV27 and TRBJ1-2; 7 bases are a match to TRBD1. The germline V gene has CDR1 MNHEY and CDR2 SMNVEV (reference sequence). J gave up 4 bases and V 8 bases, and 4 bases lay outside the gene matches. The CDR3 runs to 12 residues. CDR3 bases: TGTGCCAGCCGAGGACAGGCCTATGGCTACACCTTC. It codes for CASRGQAYGYTF.

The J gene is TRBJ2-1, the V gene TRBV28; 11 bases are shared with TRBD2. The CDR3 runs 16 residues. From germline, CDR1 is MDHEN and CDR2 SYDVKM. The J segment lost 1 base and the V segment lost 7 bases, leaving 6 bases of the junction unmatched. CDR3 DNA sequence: TGTGCCAGCACTACCCCTAGCGGGGGGTCCTACAATGAGCAGTTCTTC. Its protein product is CASTTPSGGSYNEQFF.

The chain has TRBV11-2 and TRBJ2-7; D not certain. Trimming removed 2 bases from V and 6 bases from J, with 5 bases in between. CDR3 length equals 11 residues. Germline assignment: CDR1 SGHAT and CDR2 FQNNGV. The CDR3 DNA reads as TGTGCCAGCAGCTTAATCGGCGAGCAGTACTTC. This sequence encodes CASSLIGEQYF.

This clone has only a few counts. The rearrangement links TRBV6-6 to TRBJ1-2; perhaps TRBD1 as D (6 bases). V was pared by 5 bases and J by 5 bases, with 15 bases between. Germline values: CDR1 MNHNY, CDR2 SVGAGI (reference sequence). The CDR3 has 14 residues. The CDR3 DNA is TGTGCCAGCAGTCTGCAACAGGGCGGGTATGGCTACACCTTC. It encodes CASSLQQGGYGYTF.

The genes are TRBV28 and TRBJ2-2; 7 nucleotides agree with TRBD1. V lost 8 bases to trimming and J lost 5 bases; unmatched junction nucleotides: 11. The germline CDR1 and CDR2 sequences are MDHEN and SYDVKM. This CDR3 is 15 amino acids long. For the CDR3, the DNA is TGTGCCAGCGCCCCCGACAGGGTTGGGACCGGGGAGCTGTTTTTT. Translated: CASAPDRVGTGELFF.

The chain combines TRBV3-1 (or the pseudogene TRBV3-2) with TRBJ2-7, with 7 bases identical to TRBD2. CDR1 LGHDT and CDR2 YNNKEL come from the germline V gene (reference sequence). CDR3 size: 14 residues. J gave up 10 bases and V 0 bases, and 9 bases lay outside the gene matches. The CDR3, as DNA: TGTGCCAGCAGCCAAGATTTCGGTACAGCGGGACAGTACTTC. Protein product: CASSQDFGTAGQYF.

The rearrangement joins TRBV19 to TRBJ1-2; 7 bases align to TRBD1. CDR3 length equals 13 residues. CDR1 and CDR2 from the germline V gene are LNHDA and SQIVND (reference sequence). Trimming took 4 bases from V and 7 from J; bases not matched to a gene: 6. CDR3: CASSTDRVRGYTF. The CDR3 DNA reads TGTGCCAGTAGTACTGACAGGGTTCGTGGCTACACCTTC.

The chain's CDR3 is CASSHPPGGKIGREENSETQYF. The CDR3 DNA reads TGCGCCAGCAGTCACCCCCCCGGGGGAAAGATCGGGCGGGAGGAGAATTCGGAGACCCAGTACTTC. The chain combines TRBV23-1 with TRBJ2-5; 8 nucleotides line up with TRBD2. TRBV23-1 is given ORF status, its function remaining uncertain. V dropped 3 bases and J dropped 5; count of bases not matched to a gene: 29. The CDR3 consists of 22 residues.

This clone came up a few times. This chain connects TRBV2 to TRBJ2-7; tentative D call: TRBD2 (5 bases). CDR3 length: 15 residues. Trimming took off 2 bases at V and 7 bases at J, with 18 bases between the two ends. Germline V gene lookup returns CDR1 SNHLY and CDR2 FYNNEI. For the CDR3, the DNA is TGTGCCAGCAGTGAAAGCCCGCTCCCCGGGGAGGAGCAGTACTTC. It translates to CASSESPLPGEEQYF.

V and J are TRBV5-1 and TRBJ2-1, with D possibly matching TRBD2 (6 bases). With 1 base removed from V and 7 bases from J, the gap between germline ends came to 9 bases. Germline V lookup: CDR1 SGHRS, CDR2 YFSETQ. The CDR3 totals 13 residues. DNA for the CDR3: TGCGCCAGCAGCTTGCCAGGGAGGAATGAGCAGTTCTTC. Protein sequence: CASSLPGRNEQFF.

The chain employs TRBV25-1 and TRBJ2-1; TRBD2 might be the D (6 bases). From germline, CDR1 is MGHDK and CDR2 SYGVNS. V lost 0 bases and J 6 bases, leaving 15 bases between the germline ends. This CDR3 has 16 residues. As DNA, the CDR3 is TGTGCCAGCAGTGAATACGAGGGCCGGGAGTCCAATGAGCAGTTCTTC. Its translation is CASSEYEGRESNEQFF.

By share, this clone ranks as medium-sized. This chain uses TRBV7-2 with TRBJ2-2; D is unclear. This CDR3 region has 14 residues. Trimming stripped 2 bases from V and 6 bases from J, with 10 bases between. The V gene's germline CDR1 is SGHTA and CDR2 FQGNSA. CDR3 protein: CASSLQVTAGELFF. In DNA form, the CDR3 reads TGTGCCAGCAGCTTACAGGTTACAGCCGGGGAGCTGTTTTTT.

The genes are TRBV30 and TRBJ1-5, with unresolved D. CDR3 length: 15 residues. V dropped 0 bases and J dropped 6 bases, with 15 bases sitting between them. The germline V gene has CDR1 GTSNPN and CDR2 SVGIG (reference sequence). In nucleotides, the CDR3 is TGTGCCTGGAGTGTAGGGTTCATCGCGGGTCAGCCCCAGCATTTT. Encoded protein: CAWSVGFIAGQPQHF.